The T cell receptor (beta chain) described here comes from a study of T cells in Graves' hyperthyroidism and ophthalmopathy. The table lists this clonotype with many counts. The CDR3 regions of TCR beta were amplified from RNA transcripts. First-round RT-PCR with HTBI primers amplified the TCR CDR3 region. TCRdb used MiXCR to reprocess the multiplex PCR reads, holding one entry per CDR3 protein. This repertoire shows under 550,000 distinct CDR3 sequences, roughly an eighth found once; its top ten account for more than 4.5%. The CDR3 is made up of 15 amino acids. Between the trimmed V and J ends, which lost 5 bases and 2 bases, there was a span of 15 bases. Germline CDR1 is SEHNR and CDR2 is FQNEAQ (reference sequence).

This TCR derives from a woman between 18 and 29 years old with Graves' hyperthyroidism. The V gene is TRBV7-9, the J gene TRBJ2-5; TRBD2 is a possible D gene (6 bases). Sequenced material: blood. This CDR3 is CASSPGSGFQETQYF. Here the CDR3 DNA reads TGTGCCAGCAGCCCAGGTAGCGGATTTCAAGAGACCCAGTACTTC.